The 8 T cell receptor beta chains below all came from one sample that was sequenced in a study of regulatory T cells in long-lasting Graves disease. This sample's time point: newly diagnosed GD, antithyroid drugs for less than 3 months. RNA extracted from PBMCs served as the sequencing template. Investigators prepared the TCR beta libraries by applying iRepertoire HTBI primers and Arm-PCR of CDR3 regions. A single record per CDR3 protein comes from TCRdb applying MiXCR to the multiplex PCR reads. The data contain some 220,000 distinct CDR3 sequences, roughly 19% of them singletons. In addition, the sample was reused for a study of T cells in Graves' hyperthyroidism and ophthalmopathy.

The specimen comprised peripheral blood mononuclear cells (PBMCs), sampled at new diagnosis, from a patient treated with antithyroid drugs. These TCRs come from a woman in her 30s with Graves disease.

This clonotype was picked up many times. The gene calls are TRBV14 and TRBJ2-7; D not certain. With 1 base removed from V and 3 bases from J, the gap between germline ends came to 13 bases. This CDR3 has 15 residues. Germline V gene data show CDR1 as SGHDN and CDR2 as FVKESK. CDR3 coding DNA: TGTGCCAGCAGCCAAGGCGGCAGGTATCGCTACGAGCAGTACTTC. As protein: CASSQGGRYRYEQYF.

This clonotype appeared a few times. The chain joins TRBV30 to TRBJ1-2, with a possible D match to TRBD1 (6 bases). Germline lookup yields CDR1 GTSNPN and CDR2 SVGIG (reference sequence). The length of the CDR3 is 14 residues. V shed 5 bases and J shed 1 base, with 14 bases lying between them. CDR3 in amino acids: CAWERTAFNYGYTF. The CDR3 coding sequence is TGTGCCTGGGAGAGGACAGCTTTTAACTATGGCTACACCTTC.

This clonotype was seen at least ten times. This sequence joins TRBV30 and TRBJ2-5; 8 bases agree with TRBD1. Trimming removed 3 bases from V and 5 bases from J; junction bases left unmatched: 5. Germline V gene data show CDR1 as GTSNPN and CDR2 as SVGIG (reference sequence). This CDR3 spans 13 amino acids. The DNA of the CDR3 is TGTGCCTGGAGGCCACCAGGGGGCGAGACCCAGTACTTC. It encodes CAWRPPGGETQYF.

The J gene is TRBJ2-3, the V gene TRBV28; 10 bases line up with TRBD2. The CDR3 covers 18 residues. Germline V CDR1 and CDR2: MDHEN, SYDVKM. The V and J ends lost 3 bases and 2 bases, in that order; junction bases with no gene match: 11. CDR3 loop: CASSLLAGGSQTTDTQYF. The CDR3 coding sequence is TGTGCCAGCAGTTTGTTAGCGGGAGGCTCCCAGACCACAGATACGCAGTATTTT.

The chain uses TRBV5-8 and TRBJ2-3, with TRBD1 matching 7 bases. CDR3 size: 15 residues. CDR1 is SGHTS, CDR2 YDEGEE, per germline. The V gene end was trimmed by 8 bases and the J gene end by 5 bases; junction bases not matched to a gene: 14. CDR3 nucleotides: TGTGCCAGTAGACCAGAGACAGGGTTGAGAGATACGCAGTATTTT. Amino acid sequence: CASRPETGLRDTQYF.

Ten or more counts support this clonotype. The CDR3, as DNA: TGTGCCAGCTCATTCCCTAGCGGAGCCCAAGAGACCCAGTACTTC. Its translation: CASSFPSGAQETQYF. The chain recombines TRBV18 with TRBJ2-5; 7 bases align to TRBD2. J lost 1 base, V lost 5 bases, and 7 bases had no gene match. Germline V CDR1 and CDR2: KGHSH, LQKENI. CDR3 size: 15 residues.

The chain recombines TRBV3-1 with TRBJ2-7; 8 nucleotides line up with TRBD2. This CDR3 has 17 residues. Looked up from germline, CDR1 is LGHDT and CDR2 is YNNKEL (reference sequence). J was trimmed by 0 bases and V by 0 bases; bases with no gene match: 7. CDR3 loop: CASSQDWSGGSSYEQYF. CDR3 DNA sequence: TGTGCCAGCAGCCAAGACTGGAGCGGGGGCTCCTCCTACGAGCAGTACTTC.

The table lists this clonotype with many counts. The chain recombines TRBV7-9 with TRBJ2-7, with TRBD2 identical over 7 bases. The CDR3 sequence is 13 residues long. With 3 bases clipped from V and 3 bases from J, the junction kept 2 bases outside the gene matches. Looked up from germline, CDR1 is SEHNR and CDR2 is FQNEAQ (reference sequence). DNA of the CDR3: TGTGCCAGCAGCTTTTCGGGGGGCTACGAGCAGTACTTC. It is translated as CASSFSGGYEQYF.